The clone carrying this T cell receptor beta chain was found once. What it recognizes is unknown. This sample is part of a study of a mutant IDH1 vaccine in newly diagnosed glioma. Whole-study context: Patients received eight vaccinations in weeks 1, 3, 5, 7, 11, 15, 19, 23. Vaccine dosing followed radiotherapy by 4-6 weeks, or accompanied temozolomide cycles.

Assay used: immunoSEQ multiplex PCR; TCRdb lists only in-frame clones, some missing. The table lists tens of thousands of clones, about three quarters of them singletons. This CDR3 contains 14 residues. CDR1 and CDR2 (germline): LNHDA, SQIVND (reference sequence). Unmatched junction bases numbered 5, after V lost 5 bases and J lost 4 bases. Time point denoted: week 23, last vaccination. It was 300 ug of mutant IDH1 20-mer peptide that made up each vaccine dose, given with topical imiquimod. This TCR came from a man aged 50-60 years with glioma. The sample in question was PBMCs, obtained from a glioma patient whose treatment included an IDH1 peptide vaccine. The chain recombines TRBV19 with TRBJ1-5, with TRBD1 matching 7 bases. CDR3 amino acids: CASSQGGGNQPQHF. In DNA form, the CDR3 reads TGTGCCAGTAGTCAAGGGGGCGGTAATCAGCCCCAGCATTTT.